This TCR beta chain was retrieved from a study of cytomegalovirus exposure and HLA in healthy donors (dated by TCRdb to the late 2010s). Study-level background: In an earlier analysis of 450 to 750 of the donors, about 270 Gb of sequence data and some 120 million unique TCR beta sequences from about 179 million T cells were reported. A later analysis re-examined previously published TCR beta repertoires from over 500 donors and added high-resolution HLA genotyping to investigate patterns of TCR occurrence. Typing coverage differed by locus: A, B, C, DRB1 and DQB1 were typed in roughly 620-630 donors, DQA1 in 522, DPA1 in nearly 610, and DPB1 in approximately 450. About 5 DR-DQ haplotypes were handled as single units for association and clustering, since linkage in the cohort was strong. To predict cytomegalovirus infection status, the study brought together high-throughput TCR immunosequencing, statistical association of individual TCRs with disease status, and machine learning. Besides the first cohort of approximately 710 subjects, a separate validation cohort made up of 90 to 150 different subjects was used. Class I and class II HLA loci were covered by the typing at four-digit resolution. In an earlier analysis of about 590 of the donors, high-throughput TCR beta sequencing was used to judge whether each TCR beta V gene segment behaved as functional or pseudogenic. Among the roughly 400 genotyped donors, about 83% belonged to the genetic ancestry cluster associated with self-reported Caucasian donors. Across approximately 420 genotyped donors of the cohort, an average of about 240,000 unique TCR beta nucleotide sequences per donor were sequenced, and roughly 20% of those sequences were non-productive. A later genetic analysis took genome-wide SNP genotypes for about 65% of the roughly 670 donors and used that subset as a discovery cohort. Alongside the repertoire data, information on donor age, sex, ethnicity and CMV serostatus was compiled. All discovery cohort repertoires had been generated using a single sequencing platform. Rather than using new phenotypic data, the later analysis identified candidate immune exposures from TCR beta sequences and from how often those sequences occurred across donors. The study was designed to test whether signatures of past pathogen exposure could be identified by cataloging public T cell receptors. The study profiled the T cell repertoires of approximately 700 subjects by immunosequencing and related them to cytomegalovirus serostatus. An early release covering over 500 HLA-typed donors comprised roughly 300 gigabases of sequencing data and approximately 80 million unique TCR sequences. On the study overall, not on this receptor specifically: Over 15 rarely observed V segments, including chromosome 9 orphons, were excluded from the earlier analysis of about 610 of the donors because counts were too low. Because the 87-base-pair reads could not distinguish some IMGT-functional V segments, including TRBV6-2 and TRBV6-3, those segments were excluded. When HLA alleles, especially DR and DQ, strongly co-occurred, TCR associations were difficult to assign to individual alleles. The only immune exposure information available for the cohort was CMV serostatus. In an earlier analysis of about 540 of the donors, most TCR beta V segments were observed in productive rearrangements about 87% or about 30% of the time, broadly matching IMGT annotations. In vitro tests confirmed that a few of the cytomegalovirus-associated TCR beta chains recognize cytomegalovirus antigens. While some public TCRs were present in many individuals, most TCR sequences turned up only very rarely across donors. Compared with the approximately 600-donor mean, donors in an Asian-associated ancestry cluster had fewer N-insertions in productive TCRs, according to a later genetic analysis. Linkage disequilibrium might explain the correlated functional status among segregating V segments, but an unknown experimental factor could not be excluded. According to a later analysis, TCR association rates differed among HLA loci, with DRB1 alleles showing the most associated TCRs and HLA-C alleles showing the fewest. Most CMV-associated TCR beta chains appeared to be HLA-restricted in a later analysis, and the HLA associations seemed to be driven largely by CMV exposure. A cluster of highly shared sequence variants was judged likely to be a technical artifact of the sequencing pipeline. Only TCR beta chains were sequenced in this cohort, and the absence of alpha or paired-chain data limited detectable features. A further reported finding was that TCR beta sequences accurately predicted the HLA-A and HLA-B alleles for most subjects in the first cohort. Specific HLA alleles were associated with about 17,000 TCR beta sequences at a false discovery rate of 0.05 in a later analysis. Cytomegalovirus status was reported to be diagnosed by the classifier with high specificity and sensitivity in both the original and validation cohorts. An association between a missense DCLRE1C variant and V-gene and J-gene trimming of TCR beta chains was found in a later genetic analysis and replicated in an independent cohort. The study listed 164 TCR beta chains as associated with cytomegalovirus. In a later analysis, HLA-associated TCR beta chains showed more clonal expansion and lower generation probabilities than non-associated chains that were equally common. The authors suggested that the approach could potentially be extended to other disease states and immunological phenotypes. The presence/absence analyses assumed that sequencing depth was roughly uniform across donors, and that assumption may not be true. In a later analysis, several top co-occurrence clusters were reported to appear linked to parvovirus B19, influenza, CMV and Epstein-Barr virus. HLA typing was unavailable for some donors at each locus, so association tests used only the typed subset.

In total, roughly 670 healthy bone marrow donors made up the cohort. At the time of sampling, every cohort member was nominally healthy, though immune exposures that went unrecorded were likely present. The donor tested CMV seronegative and was one of the 352 seronegative cohort members. Every donor gave a peripheral blood sample, and the peripheral blood mononuclear cells from that sample were used for TCR beta sequencing. Genomic DNA extraction from the blood cell samples was performed with the Qiagen DNeasy Blood Extraction Kit. The germline V gene gives CDR1 as MGHRA and CDR2 as YSYEKL. The germline V and J ends show losses of 0 bases and 2 bases respectively, and no gene match explains 12 bases of the junction. The CDR3 spans 19 residues, from the cysteine through the phenylalanine. This entry keeps only the CDR3 DNA: 57 bases, framed from base 1. Libraries came from the immunoSEQ multiplex PCR assay. A mixture of 60 forward primers for TCR Vbeta segments and 13 reverse primers for TCR Jbeta segments was used in the multiplex PCR. The CDR3 region of rearranged TCR beta genes was amplified from genomic DNA with a multiplex PCR assay. Amplified TCR beta libraries were sequenced as 87-base-pair reads on the Illumina HiSeq System. Per the source publication's procedure: In a later analysis, 77 million or so unique TCR beta chains were counted across the roughly 700 repertoires, and roughly 9.9 million of these chains were shared by at least two donors. Raw reads were error-corrected and collapsed into unique sequences by a nearest-neighbor algorithm in which closely related sequences were merged to remove PCR and sequencing errors. V, D and J gene segments were assigned by aligning CDR3 sequences to IMGT reference sequences. For a sequence to be retained, a match of at least six nucleotides was required to both a V gene segment and a J gene segment. Rearrangements were classified as productive when the CDR3 lacked stop codons and remained in frame with V and J, and all other rearrangements were classified as non-productive. CDR3 was defined by IMGT convention, running from the second conserved V-encoded cysteine to the conserved J-encoded phenylalanine. The earlier analysis of about 610 of the donors excluded any sequence lacking an unambiguous match to a single V gene segment. An earlier analysis of just under 600 of the donors called V segments functional above 56.7% productive rearrangements and segregating when the between-donor standard deviation exceeded 5%. A statistical classification framework was developed to diagnose cytomegalovirus status using the catalog of TCR beta chain sequences. A later analysis assigned V and J genes by comparing TCR nucleotide sequences with IMGT/GENE-DB human TR gene sequences. Using the TCRdist pipeline, a later analysis assigned CDR3 sequences along with most-parsimonious VDJ recombination scenarios. In a later analysis, every TCR beta chain was defined by the combination of its CDR3 amino acid sequence and its V-gene family, and reads without a unique V-gene family were dropped. A later analysis removed 500 to 650 highly shared, low-generation-probability nucleotide sequences to deal with suspected cross-contamination and a sequencing artifact. In a later analysis, a clonal expansion index for each public chain was calculated from normalized within-repertoire ranks of inferred template counts. In a later analysis, generation probabilities were computed with a VDJ recombination model fitted to out-of-frame rearrangements, and the resulting probabilities were checked against IGoR. In a later analysis, hypergeometric tests were used to score TCR-TCR, TCR-HLA and TCR-CMV co-occurrence, with a repertoire-size bias correction applied to TCR pairs. A later analysis estimated false discovery rates by permuting HLA or CMV assignments 20 times. In a later analysis, co-occurring TCRs were grouped using DBSCAN, and TCRdist sequence similarity was added for clustering within HLA-allele-positive subsets. For co-occurrence clustering, repertoires with fewer than 30,000 or more than 120,000 public chains were excluded, along with five or six repertoires with anomalous nucleotide sharing. TCRdb provides this immuneACCESS table in a form limited to in-frame rearrangements. Some clones are lacking; in checked studies, under half of them reflect an unresolved V gene, and why the rest are absent is not known. The V and J calls and clone size come from that table; D and trimming were worked out from the DNA. Across this sample there are 180,000 or so clones, with around three quarters seen only once. Clones ranked in the top ten supply around 1.9% of the sample.

Points on this clone: It has no known antigen specificity. Per-nucleotide qualities are absent, and no much larger clonotype sits a single base away.

The sequence joins TRBV4-1 to TRBJ2-1; TRBD2 matches 8 bases in the middle. This clonotype was obtained from a woman in her 30s in good health and CMV-seronegative. Input material: PBMCs. For the CDR3, the sequence is CASSQDIFLGGGAYNEQFF. The nucleotides are TGCGCCAGCAGCCAAGATATCTTTCTCGGGGGGGGCGCCTACAATGAGCAGTTCTTC.